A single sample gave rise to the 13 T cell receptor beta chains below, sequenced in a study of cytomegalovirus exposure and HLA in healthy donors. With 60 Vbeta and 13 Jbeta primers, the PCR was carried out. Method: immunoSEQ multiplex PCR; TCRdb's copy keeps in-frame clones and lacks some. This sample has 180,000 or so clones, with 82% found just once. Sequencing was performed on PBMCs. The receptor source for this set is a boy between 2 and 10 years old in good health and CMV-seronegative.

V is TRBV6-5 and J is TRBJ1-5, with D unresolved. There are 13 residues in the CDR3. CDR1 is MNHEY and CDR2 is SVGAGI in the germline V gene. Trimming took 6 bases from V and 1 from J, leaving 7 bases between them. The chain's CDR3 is CASSVGSNQPQHF. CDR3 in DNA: TGTGCCAGCAGCGTCGGGAGCAATCAGCCCCAGCATTTT.

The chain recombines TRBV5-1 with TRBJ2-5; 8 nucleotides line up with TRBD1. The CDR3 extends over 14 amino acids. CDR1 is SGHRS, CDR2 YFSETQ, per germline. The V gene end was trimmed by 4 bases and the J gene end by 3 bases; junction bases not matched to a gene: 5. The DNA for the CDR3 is TGCGCCAGCAGCCTGACAGGGGTCGAAGAGACCCAGTACTTC. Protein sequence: CASSLTGVEETQYF.

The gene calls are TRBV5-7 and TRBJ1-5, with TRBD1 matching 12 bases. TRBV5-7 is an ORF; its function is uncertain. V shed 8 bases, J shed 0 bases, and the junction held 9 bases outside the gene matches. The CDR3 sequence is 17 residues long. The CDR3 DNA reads TGTGCCAGTAAACCGGGACAGGGGGCTTATAGCAATCAGCCCCAGCATTTT. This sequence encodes CASKPGQGAYSNQPQHF.

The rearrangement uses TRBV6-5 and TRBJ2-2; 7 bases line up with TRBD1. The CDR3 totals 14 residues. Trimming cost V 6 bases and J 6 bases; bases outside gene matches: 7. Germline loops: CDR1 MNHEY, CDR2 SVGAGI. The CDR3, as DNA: TGTGCCAGCAGGCGACAGGGTTTGGCCGGGGAGCTGTTTTTT. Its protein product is CASRRQGLAGELFF.

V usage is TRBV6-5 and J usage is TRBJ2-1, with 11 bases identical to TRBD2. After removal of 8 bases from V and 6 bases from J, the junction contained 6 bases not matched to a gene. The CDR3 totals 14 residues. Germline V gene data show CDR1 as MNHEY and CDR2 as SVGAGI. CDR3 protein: CASQTSGVGNEQFF. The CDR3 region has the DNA TGTGCCAGCCAGACTAGCGGGGTGGGCAATGAGCAGTTCTTC.

CDR3 protein: CASSYSRYPASSTF. In nucleotides, the CDR3 is TGTGCCAGCAGTTACTCACGATACCCTGCGAGTTCTACCTTC. V gene TRBV6-5 combines with J gene TRBJ1-2; no clear D gene. The CDR3 runs to 14 residues. The germline gives CDR1 MNHEY, CDR2 SVGAGI. V was cut by 0 bases and J by 14 bases, with 19 bases left in between.

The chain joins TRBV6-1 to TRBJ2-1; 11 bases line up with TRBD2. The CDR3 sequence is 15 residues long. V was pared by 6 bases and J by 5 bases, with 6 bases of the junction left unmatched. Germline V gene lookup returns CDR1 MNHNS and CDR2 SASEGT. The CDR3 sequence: CASRPGLAENNEQFF. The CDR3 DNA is TGTGCCAGCAGACCGGGACTAGCGGAGAACAATGAGCAGTTCTTC.

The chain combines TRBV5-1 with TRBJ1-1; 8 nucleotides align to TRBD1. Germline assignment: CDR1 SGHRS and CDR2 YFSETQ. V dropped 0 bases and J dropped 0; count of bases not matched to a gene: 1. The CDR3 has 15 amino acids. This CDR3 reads CASSLGTGMNTEAFF. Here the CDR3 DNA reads TGCGCCAGCAGCTTGGGGACAGGGATGAACACTGAAGCTTTCTTT.

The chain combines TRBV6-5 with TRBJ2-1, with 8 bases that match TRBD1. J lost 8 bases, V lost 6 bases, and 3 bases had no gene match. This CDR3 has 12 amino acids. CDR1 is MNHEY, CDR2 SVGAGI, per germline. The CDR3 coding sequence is TGTGCCAGCAGGCGGACAGGGCATGAGCAGTTCTTC. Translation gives CASRRTGHEQFF.

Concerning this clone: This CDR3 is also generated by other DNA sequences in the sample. For the CDR3, the DNA is TGTGCCAGCAGCGTAGAGGGGGGGAGCTACAATGAGCAGTTCTTC. Translation: CASSVEGGSYNEQFF. The chain links TRBV9 to TRBJ2-1; maybe TRBD2 (7 bases). This CDR3 comprises 15 residues. Germline V gene sequence: CDR1 SGDLS, CDR2 YYNGEE. Trimming removed 0 bases from V and 3 bases from J, with 10 bases in between.

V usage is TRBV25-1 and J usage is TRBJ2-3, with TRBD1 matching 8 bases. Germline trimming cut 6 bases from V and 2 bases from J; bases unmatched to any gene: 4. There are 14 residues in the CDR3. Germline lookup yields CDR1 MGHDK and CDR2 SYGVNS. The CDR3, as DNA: TGTGCCAGCAGCCCGGGACAGGACACAGATACGCAGTATTTT. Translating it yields CASSPGQDTDTQYF. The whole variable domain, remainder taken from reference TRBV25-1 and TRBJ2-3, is EADIYQTPRYLVIGTGKKITLECSQTMGHDKMYWYQQDPGMELHLIHYSYGVNSTEKGDLSSESTVSRIRTEHFPLTLESARPSHTSQYLCASSPGQDTDTQYFGPGTRLTVL.

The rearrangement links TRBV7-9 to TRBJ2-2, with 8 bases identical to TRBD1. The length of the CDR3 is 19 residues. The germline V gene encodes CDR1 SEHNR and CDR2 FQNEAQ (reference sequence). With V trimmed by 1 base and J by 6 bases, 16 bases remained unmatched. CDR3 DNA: TGTGCCAGCAGCTTAGTGTCGATTACCGGGACAGGAGCCGCCGGGGAGCTGTTTTTT. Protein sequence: CASSLVSITGTGAAGELFF.

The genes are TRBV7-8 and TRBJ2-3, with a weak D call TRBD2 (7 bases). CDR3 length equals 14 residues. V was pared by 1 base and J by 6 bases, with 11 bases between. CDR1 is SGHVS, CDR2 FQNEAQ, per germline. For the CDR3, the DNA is TGTGCCAGCAGCTTAGGGGCGGGGGCGGATACGCAGTATTTT. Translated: CASSLGAGADTQYF.